The 24 T cell receptor beta chains given below trace back to one sample, sequenced in a study of blood T cell repertoires in COVID-19. Libraries were prepared by immunoSEQ multiplex PCR; TCRdb keeps only in-frame clonotypes and omits some of them. This table holds about 130,000 clones, 84% found once. Sequencing input: peripheral blood. The receptors derive from a woman aged 55-75 years with acute or convalescent COVID-19.

V usage is TRBV7-9 and J usage is TRBJ2-6; 10 bases map to TRBD1. Germline V CDR1 and CDR2: SEHNR, FQNEAQ (reference sequence). Losses at the gene ends were 8 bases for V and 0 bases for J; bases not matched to a gene: 13. This CDR3 comprises 19 residues. As DNA, the CDR3 is TGTGCCAGCCTTACGAGTCGGGACAGGGGACTCTCTGGGGCCAACGTCCTGACTTTC. Translation gives CASLTSRDRGLSGANVLTF.

The chain combines TRBV6-6 with TRBJ1-2; no reliable D call. The V and J ends lost 10 bases and 0 bases respectively, with 9 bases between them. Per germline, CDR1 MNHNY and CDR2 SVGAGI (reference sequence). CDR3 size: 12 residues. CDR3 protein: CATLGTNYGYTF. In DNA form, the CDR3 reads TGTGCCACCCTCGGGACTAACTATGGCTACACCTTC.

The chain links TRBV5-1 to TRBJ1-1; D may be TRBD1 (6 bases). Germline V lookup: CDR1 SGHRS, CDR2 YFSETQ. Deletions cut 5 bases from V and 3 bases from J, with 11 bases between. The CDR3 consists of 13 residues. This chain's CDR3 is CASSNPGDTEAFF. CDR3 bases: TGCGCCAGCAGTAATCCAGGGGACACTGAAGCTTTCTTT.

This sequence joins TRBV7-7 and TRBJ2-6; 9 positions agree with TRBD1. CDR1 is SSHAT and CDR2 is FNYEAQ in the germline V gene (reference sequence). This CDR3 comprises 17 residues. The trim removed 5 bases at V and 4 bases at J, leaving 9 bases unmatched. The CDR3 coding sequence is TGTGCCAGCAGCCTGGGACAGGGTTCCTCCGGGGCCAACGTCCTGACTTTC. The encoded protein is CASSLGQGSSGANVLTF.

This clone was recorded once. The rearrangement links TRBV6-1 to TRBJ1-2, with 7 bases matching TRBD1. The J segment lost 6 bases and the V segment lost 2 bases, leaving 0 bases of the junction unmatched. CDR3 length: 12 residues. The germline V gene encodes CDR1 MNHNS and CDR2 SASEGT. The CDR3 nucleotides are TGTGCCAGCAGTGAAAGGGGGCATGGCTACACCTTC. This encodes CASSERGHGYTF.

V gene TRBV5-1 combines with J gene TRBJ1-2, with 8 bases matching TRBD1. V lost 5 bases to trimming and J lost 5 bases; unmatched junction nucleotides: 14. This CDR3 is 16 amino acids long. Germline assignment: CDR1 SGHRS and CDR2 YFSETQ. The CDR3, as DNA: TGCGCCAGCAGTTTTATACCGGACAGGGAGAGGTATGGCTACACCTTC. This encodes CASSFIPDRERYGYTF.

The chain is built from TRBV5-1 and TRBJ2-5, with 9 bases aligning to TRBD1. This CDR3 contains 16 residues. V shed 3 bases, J shed 1 base, and the junction held 7 bases outside the gene matches. Germline V CDR1 and CDR2: SGHRS, YFSETQ. CDR3 nucleotide sequence: TGCGCCAGCAGCTCCGGGACAGGGTTTGGCCAAGAGACCCAGTACTTC. This encodes CASSSGTGFGQETQYF.

The chain couples TRBV10-3 to TRBJ2-7; TRBD1 aligns across 7 bases. The CDR3 has 15 amino acids. The germline V gene has CDR1 ENHRY and CDR2 SYGVKD. The junction had 10 bases not matched to a gene; V was cut back by 4 bases and J by 4 bases. The CDR3: CAISGGVGQTYEQYV. CDR3 bases: TGTGCCATCAGTGGGGGAGTGGGACAGACGTACGAGCAGTACGTC.

J is TRBJ1-1 and V is TRBV6-1, with D unresolved. Trimming removed 2 bases from V and 1 base from J, with 8 bases in between. This CDR3 region has 14 residues. The germline gives CDR1 MNHNS, CDR2 SASEGT. This CDR3 reads CASSELIRNTEAFF. CDR3 in DNA: TGTGCCAGCAGTGAACTAATTAGGAACACTGAAGCTTTCTTT.

This clone occurred once. The chain carries TRBV2 and TRBJ1-6; D uncertain. The V gene's germline CDR1 is SNHLY and CDR2 FYNNEI. The CDR3 loop spans 16 amino acids. Trimming shortened V by 5 bases and J by 10 bases, and 21 bases separated the two germline ends. The CDR3 DNA reads as TGTGCCAGCAGTCCAAACCTACAGCGGAGGAGCTCACCCCTCCACTTT. Translation gives CASSPNLQRRSSPLHF. The full variable domain, with the rest looked up from reference TRBV2 and TRBJ1-6, is EPEVTQTPSHQVTQMGQEVILRCVPISNHLYFYWYRQILGQKVEFLVSFYNNEISEKSEIFDDQFSVERPDGSNFTLKIRSTKLEDSAMYFCASSPNLQRRSSPLHFGNGTRLTVT.

The CDR3: CASSYDRDSQPQHF. The DNA for the CDR3 is TGTGCCAGCAGTTACGACAGGGACAGTCAGCCCCAGCATTTT. The V call is TRBV6-6, the J call TRBJ1-5; the match to TRBD1 covers 7 bases. This CDR3 contains 14 residues. Unmatched junction bases numbered 4, after V lost 2 bases and J lost 6 bases. Germline CDR1 is MNHNY and CDR2 is SVGAGI (reference sequence).

A few counts support this clone. V usage is TRBV3-1 (or the pseudogene TRBV3-2) and J usage is TRBJ2-3, with 9 positions matching TRBD1. Trimming at V came to 6 bases and at J to 6 bases, leaving 13 bases not matched to a gene. CDR1 is LGHDT, CDR2 YNNKEL, per germline (reference sequence). This CDR3 is 16 amino acids long. CDR3 in DNA: TGTGCCAGCAGTCTCATTTTCACAGGGGGCGCGGATACGCAGTATTTT. Its translation is CASSLIFTGGADTQYF.

This chain uses TRBV5-1 with TRBJ2-6, with D possibly TRBD1 on 6 matching bases. This CDR3 has 17 residues. Deletions cut 3 bases from V and 4 bases from J, with 17 bases between. Germline CDR1 reads SGHRS; CDR2 reads YFSETQ. CDR3 residues: CASSSQGTYMGANVLTF. The CDR3 DNA follows: TGCGCCAGCAGCTCCCAGGGGACCTATATGGGGGCCAACGTCCTGACTTTC. The full variable domain, rest sourced from reference TRBV5-1 and TRBJ2-6, is KAGVTQTPRYLIKTRGQQVTLSCSPISGHRSVSWYQQTPGQGLQFLFEYFSETQRNKGNFPGRFSGRQFSNSRSEMNVSTLELGDSALYLCASSSQGTYMGANVLTFGAGSRLTVL.

This clone was seen only a few times. DNA of the CDR3: TGTGCCAGCAGCCCATTCGACAGCTATTCACCCCTCCACTTT. It translates to CASSPFDSYSPLHF. This chain uses TRBV3-1 (or the pseudogene TRBV3-2) with TRBJ1-6, with D possibly matching TRBD1 (5 bases). There are 14 residues in the CDR3. V lost 4 bases, J lost 8 bases, and 12 bases lay in between. The germline CDR1 and CDR2 sequences are LGHDT and YNNKEL (reference sequence).

J is TRBJ2-1 and V is TRBV19; the D gene is possibly TRBD1 (5 bases). CDR3 length: 14 amino acids. Looked up from germline, CDR1 is LNHDA and CDR2 is SQIVND (reference sequence). The ends were cut back, 0 bases at V and 9 bases at J, with 12 bases in the middle. CDR3 in DNA: TGTGCCAGTAGTATAGATCACCCCAGGGTTGAGCAGTTCTTC. It translates to CASSIDHPRVEQFF.

This clone was observed a handful of times. The rearrangement uses TRBV5-1 and TRBJ1-1; weak D call: TRBD1 (5 bases). The CDR3 is 15 residues long. Germline V gives CDR1 SGHRS, CDR2 YFSETQ. V was clipped by 1 base and J by 3 bases, with 13 bases between them. The CDR3 region is CASSLMGEEDTEAFF. CDR3 in DNA: TGCGCCAGCAGCTTGATGGGGGAGGAGGACACTGAAGCTTTCTTT.

The chain has TRBV18 and TRBJ1-6; TRBD1 is a possible D gene (5 bases). The CDR3 loop spans 15 amino acids. The V end lost 1 base, the J end lost 5 bases, and 9 bases lay between the germline ends. Germline assignment: CDR1 KGHSH and CDR2 LQKENI. The CDR3, as DNA: TGTGCCAGCTCACCACGGGGGGTCGATAATTCACCCCTCCACTTT. As protein: CASSPRGVDNSPLHF.

The J gene is TRBJ2-1, the V gene TRBV5-1; 12 nucleotides line up with TRBD2. The CDR3 has 15 amino acids. V dropped 6 bases and J dropped 7; count of bases not matched to a gene: 8. Germline V gene data show CDR1 as SGHRS and CDR2 as YFSETQ. The CDR3 DNA follows: TGCGCCAGCACCCCTAGCGGGGGGGCCGTAAATGAGCAGTTCTTC. It specifies CASTPSGGAVNEQFF.

V usage is TRBV10-3 and J usage is TRBJ2-2; 9 positions match TRBD1. The CDR3 loop spans 16 amino acids. The trim removed 4 bases at V and 4 bases at J, leaving 7 bases unmatched. Germline V lookup: CDR1 ENHRY, CDR2 SYGVKD. The CDR3 sequence is CAISGQWGQGTGELFF. The DNA of the CDR3 is TGTGCCATCAGTGGCCAGTGGGGACAGGGCACCGGGGAGCTGTTTTTT.

V usage is TRBV30 and J usage is TRBJ1-1, with 9 bases that match TRBD1. V was pared by 7 bases and J by 5 bases, with 5 bases of the junction left unmatched. Germline values: CDR1 GTSNPN, CDR2 SVGIG (reference sequence). This CDR3 has 12 amino acids. The CDR3 DNA reads TGTGCCTCGACGACAGGGGGGACTGAAGCTTTCTTT. Its translation is CASTTGGTEAFF. Looking up the rest from reference TRBV30 and TRBJ1-1 gives the full variable domain: SQTIHQWPATLVQPVGSPLSLECTVEGTSNPNLYWYRQAAGRGLQLLFYSVGIGQISSEVPQNLSASRPQDRQFILSSKKLLLSDSGFYLCASTTGGTEAFFGQGTRLTVV.

This chain's CDR3 is CAWSVKGPRGYTF. For the CDR3, the DNA is TGTGCCTGGAGTGTAAAGGGGCCTCGTGGCTACACCTTC. The chain carries TRBV30 and TRBJ1-2, with D tentatively TRBD1 (5 bases). V was pared by 0 bases and J by 7 bases, with 12 bases between. This CDR3 is 13 amino acids long. CDR1 GTSNPN and CDR2 SVGIG come from the germline V gene (reference sequence).

This clone is deemed large (0.1 to 1%). The V and J genes are TRBV14 and TRBJ1-1; TRBD1 agrees at 9 bases. The V gene end was trimmed by 3 bases and the J gene end by 6 bases; junction bases not matched to a gene: 5. The CDR3 length is 14 residues. Germline CDR1 SGHDN, CDR2 FVKESK. The CDR3 sequence is CASSHEGQGSEAFF. As DNA, the CDR3 is TGTGCCAGCAGCCATGAGGGACAGGGCTCTGAAGCTTTCTTT. Full variable domain (missing parts from reference TRBV14 and TRBJ1-1): EAGVTQFPSHSVIEKGQTVTLRCDPISGHDNLYWYRRVMGKEIKFLLHFVKESKQDESGMPNNRFLAERTGGTYSTLKVQPAELEDSGVYFCASSHEGQGSEAFFGQGTRLTVV.

The gene calls are TRBV7-9 and TRBJ1-4; no reliable D call. Trimming stripped 3 bases from V and 1 base from J, with 3 bases between. There are 13 residues in the CDR3. Germline assignment: CDR1 SEHNR and CDR2 FQNEAQ (reference sequence). Written as DNA, the CDR3 is TGTGCCAGCAGCTTTATAACTAATGAAAAACTGTTTTTT. Translating gives CASSFITNEKLFF.

V gene TRBV9 combines with J gene TRBJ1-6; 9 bases line up with TRBD1. CDR1 and CDR2 (germline): SGDLS, YYNGEE. CDR3 length: 15 residues. The trim removed 1 base at V and 10 bases at J, leaving 6 bases unmatched. CDR3 DNA: TGTGCCAGCAGCGTAAACGGACAGGGGAGGTCACCCCTCCACTTT. Its translation is CASSVNGQGRSPLHF.